Given below is one T cell receptor beta chain in context. The data derive from a study of T cells in Graves' hyperthyroidism and ophthalmopathy. RNA transcripts were the template for amplifying TCR beta CDR3 regions. TCR CDR3 underwent first-round RT-PCR with the HTBI primer set. TCRdb recomputed calls from the multiplex PCR reads with MiXCR, one row per CDR3 protein. The sample has 350,000 to 400,000 distinct CDR3 sequences, approximately 15% seen once; the top ten hold approximately 11%. CDR1 and CDR2 (germline): SGHNT, YYREEE (reference sequence). V lost 3 bases to trimming and J lost 3 bases; unmatched junction nucleotides: 6. CDR3 length: 14 residues.

The V gene is TRBV5-4, the J gene TRBJ2-7; 7 bases line up with TRBD2. This sequence originates from a woman in her fifties or sixties with Graves' hyperthyroidism. Sequencing was performed on blood. The CDR3 protein is CASSSDGRIYEQYF. CDR3 DNA sequence: TGTGCCAGCAGCTCAGACGGGAGGATCTACGAGCAGTACTTC.